This T cell receptor (beta chain) was sequenced for a study of shared clonotypes between healthy human individuals. This table comes from immunoSEQ multiplex PCR, and its TCRdb copy is limited to in-frame clones, with some not included. The data contain about 1 million clones, about 70% of them singletons. Naive CD4+ cells were CD45RA-selected; the remaining cells were memory. The CDR3 consists of 14 residues. Deletions cut 2 bases from V and 6 bases from J, with 12 bases between. Germline V gene sequence: CDR1 SGDLS, CDR2 YYNGEE. This TCR was sampled from a man aged 18 to 29 in good health. The chain uses TRBV9 and TRBJ1-5, with D uncertain. Sequencing was carried out using memory CD4+ T cells sorted from blood. The sample's subset: CD45RA-negative fraction. CDR3 DNA: TGTGCCAGCAGCGTCGACACAGTCAGTCAGCCCCAGCATTTT. This translates into CASSVDTVSQPQHF.